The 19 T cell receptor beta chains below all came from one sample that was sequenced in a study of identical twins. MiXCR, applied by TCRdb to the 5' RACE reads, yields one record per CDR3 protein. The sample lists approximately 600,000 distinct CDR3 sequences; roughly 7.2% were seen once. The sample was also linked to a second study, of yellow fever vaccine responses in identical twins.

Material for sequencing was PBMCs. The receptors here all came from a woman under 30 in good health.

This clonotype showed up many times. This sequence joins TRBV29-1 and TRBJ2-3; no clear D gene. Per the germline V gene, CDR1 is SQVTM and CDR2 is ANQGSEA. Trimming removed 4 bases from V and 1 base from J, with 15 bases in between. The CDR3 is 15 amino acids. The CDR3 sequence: CSVAHPGEGTDTQYF. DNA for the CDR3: TGCAGCGTTGCCCATCCCGGCGAGGGCACAGATACGCAGTATTTT.

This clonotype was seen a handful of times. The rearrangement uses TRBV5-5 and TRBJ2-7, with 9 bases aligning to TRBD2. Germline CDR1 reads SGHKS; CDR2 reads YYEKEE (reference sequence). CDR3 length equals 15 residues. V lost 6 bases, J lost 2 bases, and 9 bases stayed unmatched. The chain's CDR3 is CASNKEVAGAYEQYV. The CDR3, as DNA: TGTGCCAGCAATAAAGAGGTAGCGGGGGCCTACGAGCAGTACGTC.

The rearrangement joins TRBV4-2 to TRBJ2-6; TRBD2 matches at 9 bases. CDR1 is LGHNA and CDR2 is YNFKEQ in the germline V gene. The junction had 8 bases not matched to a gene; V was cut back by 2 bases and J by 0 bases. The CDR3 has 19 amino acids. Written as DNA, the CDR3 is TGTGCCAGCAGCCAAAACCGACTAGCGGTAGCCTCTGGGGCCAACGTCCTGACTTTC. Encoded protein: CASSQNRLAVASGANVLTF.

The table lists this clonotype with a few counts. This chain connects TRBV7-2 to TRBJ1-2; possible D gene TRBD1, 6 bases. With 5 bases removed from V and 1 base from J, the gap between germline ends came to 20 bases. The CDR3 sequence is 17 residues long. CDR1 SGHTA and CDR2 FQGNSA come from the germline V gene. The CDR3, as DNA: TGTGCCAGCAGCGGAAGGGGGGCAGGGGACTATAACTATGGCTACACCTTC. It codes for CASSGRGAGDYNYGYTF.

CDR3 nucleotides: TGTGCCAGCAGCCCCCCGGGGGGCCCTAGCTCCTACGAGCAGTACTTC. Protein: CASSPPGGPSSYEQYF. The rearrangement links TRBV7-9 to TRBJ2-7; possibly TRBD2 for D (7 bases). The length of the CDR3 is 16 residues. V gave up 5 bases and J gave up 0 bases, with 17 bases separating them. Germline loops: CDR1 SEHNR, CDR2 FQNEAQ (reference sequence).

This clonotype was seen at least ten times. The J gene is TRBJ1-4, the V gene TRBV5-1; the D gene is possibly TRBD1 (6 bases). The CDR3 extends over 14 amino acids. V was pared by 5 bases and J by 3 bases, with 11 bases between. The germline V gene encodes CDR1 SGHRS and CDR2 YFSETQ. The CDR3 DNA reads TGCGCCAGCAGTGTGGGGGCGGCTAATGAAAAACTGTTTTTT. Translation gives CASSVGAANEKLFF.

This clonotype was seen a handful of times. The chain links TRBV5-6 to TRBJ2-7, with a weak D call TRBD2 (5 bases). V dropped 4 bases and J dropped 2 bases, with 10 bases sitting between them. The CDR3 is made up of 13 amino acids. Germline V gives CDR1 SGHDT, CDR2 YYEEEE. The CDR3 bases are TGTGCCAGCAGCAAGAGAGGGACCTACGAGCAGTACTTC. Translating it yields CASSKRGTYEQYF.

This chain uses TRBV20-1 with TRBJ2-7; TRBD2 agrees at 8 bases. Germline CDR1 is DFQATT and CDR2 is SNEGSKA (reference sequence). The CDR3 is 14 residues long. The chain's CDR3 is CRTQMTSVDYEQYV. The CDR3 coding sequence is TGCAGAACCCAGATGACTAGCGTAGACTACGAGCAGTACGTC.

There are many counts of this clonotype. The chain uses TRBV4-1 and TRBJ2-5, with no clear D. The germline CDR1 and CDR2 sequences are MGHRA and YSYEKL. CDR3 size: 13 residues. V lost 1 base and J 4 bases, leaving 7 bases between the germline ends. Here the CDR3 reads CASSQGRSETQYF. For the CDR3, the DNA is TGCGCCAGCAGCCAAGGGAGATCAGAGACCCAGTACTTC.

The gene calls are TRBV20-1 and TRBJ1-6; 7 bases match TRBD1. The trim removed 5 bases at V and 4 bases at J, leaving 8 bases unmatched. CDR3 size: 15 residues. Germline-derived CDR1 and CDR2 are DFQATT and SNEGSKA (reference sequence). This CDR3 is CSAPRGLGYNSPLHF. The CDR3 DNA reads TGCAGTGCTCCGAGGGGGCTAGGATATAATTCACCCCTCCACTTT.

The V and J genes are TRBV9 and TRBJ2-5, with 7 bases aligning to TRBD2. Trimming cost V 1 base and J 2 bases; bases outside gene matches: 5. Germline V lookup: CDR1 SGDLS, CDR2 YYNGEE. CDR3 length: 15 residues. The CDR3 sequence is CASSVWGGLQETQYF. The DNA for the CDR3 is TGTGCCAGCAGCGTATGGGGGGGTTTACAAGAGACCCAGTACTTC.

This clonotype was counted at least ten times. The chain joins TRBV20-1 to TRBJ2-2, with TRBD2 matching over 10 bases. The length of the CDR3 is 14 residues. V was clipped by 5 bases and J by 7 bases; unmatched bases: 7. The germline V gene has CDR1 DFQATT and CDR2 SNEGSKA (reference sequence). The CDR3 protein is CSAPTLAGRGELFF. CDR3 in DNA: TGCAGTGCTCCCACACTAGCGGGGCGCGGGGAGCTGTTTTTT.

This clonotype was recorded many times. This CDR3 reads CSVAARLTDTQYF. In DNA, the CDR3 is TGCAGCGTAGCCGCACGGCTAACAGATACGCAGTATTTT. The chain carries TRBV29-1 and TRBJ2-3; D gene unclear. The germline V and J ends were trimmed by 6 bases and 3 bases, with 13 bases remaining between them. The CDR3 is 13 residues long. CDR1 is SQVTM and CDR2 is ANQGSEA in the germline V gene.

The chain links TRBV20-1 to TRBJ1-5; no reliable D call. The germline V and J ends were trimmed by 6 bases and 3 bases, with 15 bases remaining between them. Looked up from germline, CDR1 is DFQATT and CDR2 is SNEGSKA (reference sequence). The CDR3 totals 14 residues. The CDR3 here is CSAEPGTDNQPQHF. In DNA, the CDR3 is TGCAGTGCGGAGCCCGGAACAGACAATCAGCCCCAGCATTTT.

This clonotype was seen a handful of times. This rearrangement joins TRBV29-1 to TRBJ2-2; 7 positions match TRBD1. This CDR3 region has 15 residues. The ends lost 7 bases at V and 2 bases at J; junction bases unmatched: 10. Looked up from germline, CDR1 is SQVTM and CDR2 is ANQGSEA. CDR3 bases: TGCAGCGCCCGGACAGGACAGTTAAACACCGGGGAGCTGTTTTTT. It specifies CSARTGQLNTGELFF.

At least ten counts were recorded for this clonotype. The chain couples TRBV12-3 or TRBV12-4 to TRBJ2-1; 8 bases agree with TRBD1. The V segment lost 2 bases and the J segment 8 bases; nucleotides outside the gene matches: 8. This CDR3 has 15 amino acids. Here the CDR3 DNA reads TGTGCCAGCAGTTTATGGACAGGGATTTTCGATGAGCAGTTCTTC. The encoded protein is CASSLWTGIFDEQFF.

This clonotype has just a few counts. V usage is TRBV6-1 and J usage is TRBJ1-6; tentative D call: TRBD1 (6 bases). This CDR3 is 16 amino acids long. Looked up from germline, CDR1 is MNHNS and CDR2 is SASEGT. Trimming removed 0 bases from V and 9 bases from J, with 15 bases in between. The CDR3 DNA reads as TGTGCCAGCAGTGAAGCGATGAGCACAGGGTTTTCACCCCTCCACTTT. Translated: CASSEAMSTGFSPLHF.

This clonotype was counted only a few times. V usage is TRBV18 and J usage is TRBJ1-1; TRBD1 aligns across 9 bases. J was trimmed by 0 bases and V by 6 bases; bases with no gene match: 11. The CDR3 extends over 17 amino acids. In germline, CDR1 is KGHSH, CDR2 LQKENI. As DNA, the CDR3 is TGTGCCAGCTCGAGTGACACAGGGGGCTTCATGAACACTGAAGCTTTCTTT. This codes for CASSSDTGGFMNTEAFF. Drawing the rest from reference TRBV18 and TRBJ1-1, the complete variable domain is NAGVMQNPRHLVRRRGQEARLRCSPMKGHSHVYWYRQLPEEGLKFMVYLQKENIIDESGMPKERFSAEFPKEGPSILRIQQVVRGDSAAYFCASSSDTGGFMNTEAFFGQGTRLTVV.

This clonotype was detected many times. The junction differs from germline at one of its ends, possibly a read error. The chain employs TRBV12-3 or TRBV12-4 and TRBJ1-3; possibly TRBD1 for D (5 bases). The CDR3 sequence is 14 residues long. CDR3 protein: CASSLTGSGNTIYF. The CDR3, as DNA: TGCGCCAGCAGTTTAACAGGTTCAGGAAACACCATATATTTT.